A selection of T cell receptor beta chains follows, all from one sample in a study of OX40 agonist ivuxolimab in advanced cancers. Profiled with immunoSEQ multiplex PCR; TCRdb holds only in-frame clones, not every one. The sample carries roughly 100,000 clones, about 92% recorded once. Sample: CD4+ or CD8+ T cells sorted from blood, taken in a trial of the OX40 agonist ivuxolimab. Receptors were obtained from an adult with an advanced solid tumor such as melanoma, head and neck, liver or kidney cancer. CDR3s include the opening cysteine and the closing phenylalanine or tryptophan. A D gene is named only where the DNA matches it firmly. Some rows mark clone size as missing; the rest say once, few, many or name a class of expanded clone.

V gene	J gene	D gene	clone size	CDR3 protein	CDR3 DNA
TRBV12-5	TRBJ2-1	TRBD2	once	CASAKYKLAGALYNEQFF	TGTGCTAGTGCCAAATACAAACTAGCGGGAGCCCTCTACAATGAGCAGTTCTTC
TRBV7-3	TRBJ2-1	TRBD2	.	CASSAGAAGINEQFF	TGTGCCAGCAGTGCCGGGGCAGCGGGAATCAATGAGCAGTTCTTC
TRBV28	TRBJ1-1	.	once	CASSSQGSSGTEAFF	TGTGCCAGCAGTTCACAGGGATCATCGGGCACTGAAGCTTTCTTT
TRBV9	TRBJ2-7	.	.	CASSVLYEQYF	TGTGCCAGCAGCGTCCTCTACGAGCAGTACTTC
TRBV7-9	TRBJ2-1	.	once	CASGGSRNEQFF	TGTGCCAGCGGTGGATCACGGAATGAGCAGTTCTTC
TRBV12-5	TRBJ2-1	.	.	CASGLMADYNEQFF	TGTGCTAGTGGTTTGATGGCGGACTACAATGAGCAGTTCTTC
TRBV18	TRBJ2-1	TRBD2	.	CASSPPSSGRAGEQFF	TGTGCCAGCTCACCACCATCTAGCGGGAGGGCGGGTGAGCAGTTCTTC
TRBV7-2	TRBJ1-2	TRBD1	once	CASSFNRGDYGYTF	TGTGCCAGCAGCTTTAACAGGGGGGACTATGGCTACACCTTC
TRBV7-3	TRBJ2-3	.	.	CASSFPKDTQYF	TGTGCCAGCAGCTTCCCAAAGGATACGCAGTATTTT
TRBV7-2	TRBJ2-1	TRBD2	.	CASSPRGGRVYNEQFF	TGTGCCAGCAGCCCCAGGGGCGGGAGGGTCTACAATGAGCAGTTCTTC
TRBV5-6	TRBJ2-1	.	once	CASSLGNEQFF	TGTGCCAGCAGCTTGGGCAATGAGCAGTTCTTC
TRBV10-3	TRBJ1-4	.	few	CAIRRGTNEKLFF	TGTGCCATCAGGCGGGGCACTAATGAAAAACTGTTTTTT
TRBV15	TRBJ1-5	.	.	CATSGGNQPQHF	TGTGCCACCAGCGGGGGGAATCAGCCCCAGCATTTT
TRBV7-8	TRBJ1-4	TRBD1	.	CASSSDRGPANEKLFF	TGTGCCAGCAGCTCCGACAGGGGGCCAGCTAATGAAAAACTGTTTTTT
TRBV19	TRBJ2-7	TRBD1	once	CASSIRDRVYEQYF	TGTGCCAGTAGTATCCGGGACAGGGTCTACGAGCAGTACTTC
TRBV7-2	TRBJ2-1	.	.	CASSLSYNEQFF	TGTGCCAGCAGCTTATCCTACAATGAGCAGTTCTTC
TRBV5-3	TRBJ1-5	TRBD1	.	CARTSFYRGNNQPQHF	TGTGCCAGAACCTCCTTTTACAGGGGAAACAATCAGCCCCAGCATTTT
TRBV2	TRBJ1-4	TRBD1	.	CASRGQSISEKLFF	TGTGCCAGCAGGGGACAGAGCATAAGCGAAAAACTGTTTTTT
TRBV12-5	TRBJ2-1	TRBD2	.	CASSSGLAGSYYYNEQFF	TGTGCTAGCTCGTCAGGACTAGCGGGTAGTTACTACTACAATGAGCAGTTCTTC
TRBV5-1	TRBJ2-2	TRBD2	.	CASRSDPGGQTGELFF	TGCGCCAGCCGCTCCGACCCGGGGGGGCAGACCGGGGAGCTGTTTTTT
TRBV28	TRBJ1-2	.	once	CASSPPPFMENTF	TGTGCCAGCAGTCCGCCCCCCTTTATGGAGAACACCTTC
TRBV5-1	TRBJ2-5	TRBD1	.	CASSLYGTGGETQYF	TGCGCCAGCAGCTTGTATGGGACAGGGGGAGAGACCCAGTACTTC
TRBV30	TRBJ1-2	TRBD1	.	CAWRGDRGIGYTF	TGTGCCTGGAGAGGCGACAGGGGAATAGGCTACACCTTC
TRBV4-3	TRBJ2-6	TRBD2	.	CASSLRLAGSGANVLTF	TGCGCCAGCAGCCTAAGACTAGCGGGAAGTGGGGCCAACGTCCTGACTTTC
TRBV5-1	TRBJ2-1	.	.	CASSLDSGSYNEQFF	TGCGCCAGCAGCTTGGACAGCGGGTCCTACAATGAGCAGTTCTTC
TRBV4-3	TRBJ1-1	.	.	CASSQDLARMEAFF	TGCGCCAGCAGCCAAGATCTGGCCAGGATGGAAGCTTTCTTT
TRBV4-2	TRBJ2-7	.	.	CASSQGGPGRDEQYF	TGTGCCAGCAGCCAAGGGGGGCCGGGGAGGGACGAGCAGTACTTC
TRBV30	TRBJ1-5	.	few	CAWSLLGDAGPQHF	TGTGCCTGGAGTCTGTTGGGGGACGCCGGGCCCCAGCATTTT
TRBV6-5	TRBJ1-1	.	.	CASAVLQTEAFF	TGTGCCAGCGCAGTACTTCAGACTGAAGCTTTCTTT
TRBV30	TRBJ2-3	.	.	CAWSLVTDTQYF	TGTGCCTGGAGTCTTGTGACAGATACGCAGTATTTT
TRBV30	TRBJ1-4	.	.	CAWTWGEKLFF	TGTGCCTGGACTTGGGGCGAAAAACTGTTTTTT
TRBV19	TRBJ1-6	.	.	CASSRGSYNSPLHF	TGTGCCAGTAGTCGGGGATCCTATAATTCACCCCTCCACTTT
TRBV6-6	TRBJ1-5	.	.	CASSQRRPQAQHF	TGTGCCAGCAGTCAGAGACGTCCCCAGGCCCAGCATTTT
TRBV10-3	TRBJ1-2	.	few	CAISESRERRLHGYTF	TGTGCCATCAGTGAGTCTAGGGAACGGCGACTCCATGGCTACACCTTC
TRBV5-1	TRBJ1-2	.	.	CASSLGSLGDGYTF	TGCGCCAGCAGCCTGGGTTCCCTCGGGGATGGCTACACCTTC
TRBV29-1	TRBJ1-1	.	.	CSVVRWETEAFF	TGCAGCGTTGTTAGGTGGGAAACTGAAGCTTTCTTT
TRBV28	TRBJ2-4	TRBD2	.	CASSPLERGGPGNIQYF	TGTGCCAGCAGCCCCCTGGAGCGGGGGGGCCCGGGAAACATTCAGTACTTC
TRBV9	TRBJ1-3	.	once	CASRRGNTIYF	TGTGCCAGCAGGCGGGGCAACACCATATATTTT
TRBV13	TRBJ2-1	.	.	CASSPPGRIMIYNEQFF	TGTGCCAGCAGCCCCCCAGGGCGGATCATGATCTACAATGAGCAGTTCTTC
TRBV7-2	TRBJ2-1	.	.	CASSLETASNEQFF	TGTGCCAGCAGCTTAGAGACAGCTTCCAATGAGCAGTTCTTC
TRBV12-5	TRBJ1-5	.	.	CASGGGDQPQHF	TGTGCTAGTGGAGGGGGGGACCAGCCCCAGCATTTT
TRBV30	TRBJ1-5	.	.	CAWSVASFNQPQHF	TGTGCCTGGAGTGTAGCCTCTTTCAATCAGCCCCAGCATTTT
TRBV14	TRBJ1-1	.	.	CASSQDMWRFDTEAFF	TGTGCCAGCAGCCAAGATATGTGGCGTTTCGACACTGAAGCTTTCTTT
TRBV12-5	TRBJ1-2	TRBD1	.	CASGTGPGTGYGYTF	TGTGCTAGTGGTACCGGTCCCGGGACAGGGTATGGCTACACCTTC
TRBV10-3	TRBJ1-3	.	.	CAISDNPGNTIYF	TGTGCCATCAGCGACAACCCCGGAAACACCATATATTTT
TRBV6-6	TRBJ2-3	TRBD1	.	CASSFRTGRDTQYF	TGTGCCAGCAGTTTTCGGACAGGGAGAGATACGCAGTATTTT
TRBV28	TRBJ1-2	.	.	CASSLGSGEYGYTF	TGTGCCAGCAGTTTGGGGTCGGGGGAGTATGGCTACACCTTC
TRBV6-5	TRBJ2-2	TRBD1	.	CASSLAGGLRTGELFF	TGTGCCAGCAGTTTGGCAGGGGGCTTAAGGACCGGGGAGCTGTTTTTT
TRBV28	TRBJ2-1	TRBD2	.	CASKRPSGVAEQFF	TGTGCCAGCAAGCGCCCTAGCGGGGTTGCTGAGCAGTTCTTC
TRBV27	TRBJ2-1	TRBD2	.	CASSLGPGLAGLGNEQFF	TGTGCCAGCAGTTTAGGGCCTGGCCTAGCGGGCCTCGGCAATGAGCAGTTCTTC
TRBV5-1	TRBJ1-1	.	few	CASSFLSGAEAFF	TGCGCCAGCAGCTTTTTGAGCGGCGCTGAAGCTTTCTTT
TRBV14	TRBJ1-6	TRBD1	.	CASGQGFISPLHF	TGTGCCAGTGGACAGGGTTTTATTTCACCCCTCCACTTT
TRBV19	TRBJ2-3	.	.	CASSILGDTQYF	TGTGCCAGTAGTATACTCGGCGATACGCAGTATTTT